The 32 T cell receptor beta chains below come from one sample, sequenced in a study of blood T cell repertoires in COVID-19 (dated by TCRdb to 2019 to 2021). The library relied on the immunoSEQ multiplex PCR assay. In TCRdb, the immuneACCESS table is reduced to in-frame sequences with V and J assigned. These tables do not hold every clone; where another copy was compared, an unresolved V gene accounts for under half, and the others remain unexplained. The sample profile shows 90,000 or so clones; about nine tenths of them were found once. The ten top clones hold roughly 1.8% of the sample. Sequencing input: peripheral blood. All receptors come from a human donor with active COVID-19. The donor label of this sample is uncertain.

V is TRBV7-9 and J is TRBJ1-5, with D uncertain. CDR1 SEHNR and CDR2 FQNEAQ come from the germline V gene (reference sequence). The CDR3 sequence is 12 residues long. Trimming cost V 4 bases and J 6 bases, with 7 bases left between them. The CDR3 DNA is TGTGCCAGCAGCTCCGAGGGTCAGCCCCAGCATTTT. This encodes CASSSEGQPQHF. The full variable domain, rest sourced from reference TRBV7-9 and TRBJ1-5, is DTGVSQNPRHKITKRGQNVTFRCDPISEHNRLYWYRQTLGQGPEFLTYFQNEAQLEKSRLLSDRFSAERPKGSFSTLEIQRTEQGDSAMYLCASSSEGQPQHFGDGTRLSIL.

The chain joins TRBV19 to TRBJ1-2, with TRBD1 identical over 9 bases. The junction had 6 bases not matched to a gene; V was cut back by 9 bases and J by 4 bases. The CDR3 contains 13 residues. Per germline, CDR1 LNHDA and CDR2 SQIVND (reference sequence). The DNA for the CDR3 is TGTGCCAGCTCGGGACAGGGATTCTATGGCTACACCTTC. It encodes CASSGQGFYGYTF.

V usage is TRBV7-9 and J usage is TRBJ2-1, with 10 positions matching TRBD2. The germline gives CDR1 SEHNR, CDR2 FQNEAQ (reference sequence). V shed 4 bases and J 4 bases; nucleotides not matched to a gene: 7. The CDR3 contains 16 residues. The CDR3 coding sequence is TGTGCCAGCAGCTCGGGCGGGACTAGCGCGTACAATGAGCAGTTCTTC. Translation: CASSSGGTSAYNEQFF.

V usage is TRBV5-1 and J usage is TRBJ2-3; TRBD2 aligns across 12 bases. Germline V gives CDR1 SGHRS, CDR2 YFSETQ. The CDR3 is 17 amino acids. Trimming removed 4 bases from V and 6 bases from J; junction bases left unmatched: 12. The chain's CDR3 is CASSPNPLAGGFDTQYF. The CDR3 DNA is TGCGCCAGCAGCCCGAATCCACTAGCGGGGGGTTTTGATACGCAGTATTTT. Full variable domain (remainder filled in from reference TRBV5-1 and TRBJ2-3): KAGVTQTPRYLIKTRGQQVTLSCSPISGHRSVSWYQQTPGQGLQFLFEYFSETQRNKGNFPGRFSGRQFSNSRSEMNVSTLELGDSALYLCASSPNPLAGGFDTQYFGPGTRLTVL.

The CDR3 region is CASRPGTGLYNEQFF. In DNA form, the CDR3 reads TGTGCCAGCAGGCCCGGGACAGGGCTCTACAATGAGCAGTTCTTC. The genes are TRBV27 and TRBJ2-1, with 9 bases aligning to TRBD1. CDR3 length: 15 residues. The germline V gene encodes CDR1 MNHEY and CDR2 SMNVEV (reference sequence). After removal of 6 bases from V and 3 bases from J, the junction contained 6 bases not matched to a gene.

There are a few counts of this clone. The rearrangement joins TRBV3-1 (or the pseudogene TRBV3-2) to TRBJ1-2; no reliable D call. V was shortened by 1 base and J by 8 bases, with 11 bases between the two germline ends. Looked up from germline, CDR1 is LGHDT and CDR2 is YNNKEL (reference sequence). CDR3 length: 13 amino acids. CDR3 sequence reads: CASSQGVRTGYTF. DNA of the CDR3: TGTGCCAGCAGCCAAGGCGTCCGAACGGGCTACACCTTC.

The chain joins TRBV9 to TRBJ2-2; TRBD2 aligns across 8 bases. Germline CDR1 and CDR2: SGDLS and YYNGEE. Unmatched junction bases numbered 10, after V lost 3 bases and J lost 3 bases. The CDR3 spans 17 residues. The CDR3 region has the DNA TGTGCCAGCAGCGACCCCGATTTGCGGGGGGACACCGGGGAGCTGTTTTTT. This codes for CASSDPDLRGDTGELFF.

The CDR3 DNA reads as TGTGCCAGCAGTTTTTCGGGAAATCAGCCCCAGCATTTT. This codes for CASSFSGNQPQHF. The chain has TRBV6-2 or TRBV6-3 and TRBJ1-5; D not resolved. V was pared by 4 bases and J by 4 bases, with 8 bases between. CDR1 and CDR2 (germline): MNHEY, SVGEGT. CDR3 length: 13 residues.

The chain employs TRBV7-8 and TRBJ2-7, with D possibly matching TRBD2 (5 bases). The germline CDR1 and CDR2 sequences are SGHVS and FQNEAQ. The CDR3 contains 16 residues. The V end was cut by 5 bases, the J end by 5 bases, with 22 bases between. CDR3 in DNA: TGTGCCAGCAGCCCGCATAGCCCGAGGGTGGACCACGAGCAGTACTTC. It yields the protein CASSPHSPRVDHEQYF.

The chain is built from TRBV5-1 and TRBJ1-5; D unclear. With 0 bases removed from V and 4 bases from J, the gap between germline ends came to 5 bases. This CDR3 is 13 amino acids long. Germline assignment: CDR1 SGHRS and CDR2 YFSETQ. The CDR3 nucleotides are TGCGCCAGCAGCTTGGGTCAGAATCAGCCCCAGCATTTT. The encoded protein is CASSLGQNQPQHF.

The genes are TRBV9 and TRBJ1-1; 8 nucleotides align to TRBD1. The CDR3 totals 13 residues. CDR1 and CDR2 (germline): SGDLS, YYNGEE. Trimming at V came to 5 bases and at J to 7 bases, leaving 7 bases not matched to a gene. The CDR3, as DNA: TGTGCCAGCAGTGAACAGGGGGGTGGTGAAGCTTTCTTT. This translates into CASSEQGGGEAFF.

This clone was detected a few times. The chain joins TRBV3-1 (or the pseudogene TRBV3-2) to TRBJ1-5; no reliable D call. CDR1 is LGHDT and CDR2 is YNNKEL in the germline V gene (reference sequence). This CDR3 is built from 14 residues. V was clipped by 0 bases and J by 5 bases, with 8 bases between them. The CDR3 DNA is TGTGCCAGCAGCCAAGATAACGGGGATCAGCCCCAGCATTTT. It translates to CASSQDNGDQPQHF.

This clone was seen ten or more times. This rearrangement joins TRBV6-5 to TRBJ2-7; possibly TRBD1 for D (7 bases). This CDR3 has 15 amino acids. V gave up 6 bases and J gave up 6 bases, with 21 bases separating them. CDR1 and CDR2 from the germline V gene are MNHEY and SVGAGI. CDR3 protein: CASSVGAGGPFEQYF. The CDR3 region has the DNA TGTGCCAGCAGCGTGGGGGCAGGGGGGCCGTTCGAGCAGTACTTC.

This clone has only one observation. This chain connects TRBV2 to TRBJ1-5; D is unclear. This CDR3 has 14 amino acids. Germline V gene data show CDR1 as SNHLY and CDR2 as FYNNEI. The V and J ends lost 1 base and 7 bases respectively, with 11 bases between them. The CDR3: CASSEGQWEQPQHF. In nucleotides, the CDR3 is TGTGCCAGCAGTGAAGGCCAGTGGGAGCAGCCCCAGCATTTT.

This clone has only one observation. The rearrangement uses TRBV27 and TRBJ2-2, with TRBD2 matching over 12 bases. Trimming cost V 5 bases and J 6 bases; bases outside gene matches: 4. Looked up from germline, CDR1 is MNHEY and CDR2 is SMNVEV (reference sequence). This CDR3 contains 15 residues. Here the CDR3 reads CASSRGTSGSGELFF. CDR3 DNA: TGTGCCAGCAGTCGAGGGACTAGCGGGTCCGGGGAGCTGTTTTTT.

The chain combines TRBV9 with TRBJ2-3; possible D gene TRBD2, 7 bases. This CDR3 spans 16 amino acids. The V end lost 0 bases, the J end lost 0 bases, and 11 bases lay between the germline ends. Germline loops: CDR1 SGDLS, CDR2 YYNGEE. CDR3 bases: TGTGCCAGCAGCGTAGCGGCGGGGGCTAGCACAGATACGCAGTATTTT. Translated, it gives CASSVAAGASTDTQYF. Filled out from reference TRBV9 and TRBJ2-3, the complete variable domain reads DSGVTQTPKHLITATGQRVTLRCSPRSGDLSVYWYQQSLDQGLQFLIQYYNGEERAKGNILERFSAQQFPDLHSELNLSSLELGDSALYFCASSVAAGASTDTQYFGPGTRLTVL.

J is TRBJ2-7 and V is TRBV21-1; TRBD1, the D gene given by the table, was not confirmed from the DNA. TRBV21-1 is listed as a pseudogene. The CDR3 has 12 amino acids. The CDR3, as DNA: TGTGCCAGCCCTGGACAGGGCTACGAGCAGTACTTC. Translated, it gives CASPGQGYEQYF.

This sequence joins TRBV7-9 and TRBJ1-1; D remains ambiguous. CDR3 size: 14 residues. Germline V CDR1 and CDR2: SEHNR, FQNEAQ (reference sequence). V was trimmed by 1 base and J by 4 bases, leaving 10 bases between them. CDR3 amino acids: CASSLVGVPTEAFF. The CDR3 bases are TGTGCCAGCAGCTTAGTTGGAGTTCCCACTGAAGCTTTCTTT.

The chain has TRBV5-1 and TRBJ2-6; D perhaps matches TRBD2 (5 bases). There are 15 residues in the CDR3. Trimming took 2 bases from V and 4 from J, leaving 10 bases between them. The V gene's germline CDR1 is SGHRS and CDR2 YFSETQ. This chain's CDR3 is CASSFNTGGANVLTF. In DNA, the CDR3 is TGCGCCAGCAGCTTCAACACGGGAGGGGCCAACGTCCTGACTTTC.

In this sample, this clone turned up once. Other DNA sequences in the same sample also yield this CDR3. CDR3 protein: CASSLGTSGGDTQYF. As DNA, the CDR3 is TGTGCCAGCAGTTTAGGGACTAGCGGGGGAGATACGCAGTATTTT. J is TRBJ2-3 and V is TRBV27, with 14 nucleotides matching TRBD2. Germline lookup yields CDR1 MNHEY and CDR2 SMNVEV (reference sequence). CDR3 length: 15 amino acids. Trimming cost V 2 bases and J 5 bases; bases outside gene matches: 0.

The V and J genes are TRBV19 and TRBJ2-7, with TRBD1 identical over 7 bases. The V segment lost 3 bases and the J segment 3 bases; nucleotides outside the gene matches: 8. The length of the CDR3 is 15 residues. CDR1 LNHDA and CDR2 SQIVND come from the germline V gene (reference sequence). The CDR3 bases are TGTGCCAGTAGTATGGAAGGGACAGACATCTACGAGCAGTACTTC. This translates into CASSMEGTDIYEQYF.

This clone was detected only once. The V and J genes are TRBV10-2 and TRBJ2-6; 11 bases align to TRBD1. The germline CDR1 and CDR2 sequences are WSHSY and SAAADI. The ends lost 6 bases at V and 4 bases at J; junction bases unmatched: 5. The CDR3 sequence is 16 residues long. The CDR3 sequence is CASRGQGAGGANVLTF. In DNA form, the CDR3 reads TGCGCCAGCAGAGGACAGGGGGCGGGGGGGGCCAACGTCCTGACTTTC.

This clone has ten or more counts. This sequence joins TRBV5-7 and TRBJ1-2, with TRBD1 as a possible D gene (6 bases). TRBV5-7 is treated as an ORF (open reading frame) with a function not yet certain. The CDR3 runs 14 residues. V was cut by 6 bases and J by 4 bases, with 16 bases left in between. CDR3 amino acids: CASIDRPGGYGYTF. The CDR3 nucleotides are TGTGCCAGCATAGACAGGCCAGGAGGCTATGGCTACACCTTC.

This rearrangement joins TRBV6-6 to TRBJ1-2; D may be TRBD1 (6 bases). Germline CDR1 and CDR2: MNHNY and SVGAGI (reference sequence). Trimming left V 3 bases short and J 3 bases short, with 17 bases between. The CDR3 has 16 residues. The CDR3 sequence is CASSYGQDRRDYGYTF. In nucleotides, the CDR3 is TGTGCCAGCAGTTATGGACAAGACAGGCGCGACTATGGCTACACCTTC.

The sample holds one count of this clone. The rearrangement links TRBV11-2 to TRBJ1-1; maybe TRBD1 (6 bases). Trimming shortened V by 5 bases and J by 5 bases, and 12 bases separated the two germline ends. Germline V gives CDR1 SGHAT, CDR2 FQNNGV. This CDR3 has 13 amino acids. The CDR3 sequence is CASSPTGLTEAFF. Here the CDR3 DNA reads TGTGCCAGCAGCCCTACAGGGTTAACTGAAGCTTTCTTT.

The rearrangement links TRBV11-2 to TRBJ2-7; D unresolved. V was cut by 1 base and J by 2 bases, with 9 bases left in between. CDR3 length: 14 residues. Germline CDR1 reads SGHAT; CDR2 reads FQNNGV. As DNA, the CDR3 is TGTGCCAGCAGCTTAGTAGTGGGCCCCTACGAGCAGTACTTC. It specifies CASSLVVGPYEQYF.

The chain combines TRBV28 with TRBJ2-3; 7 positions match TRBD2. V was clipped by 5 bases and J by 6 bases; unmatched bases: 11. The CDR3 sequence is 15 residues long. Germline V gene lookup returns CDR1 MDHEN and CDR2 SYDVKM. CDR3 region: CASSLWGGDLDTQYF. DNA of the CDR3: TGTGCCAGCAGTCTTTGGGGGGGGGACCTTGATACGCAGTATTTT.

In its sample, this clone was seen a few times. The V call is TRBV19, the J call TRBJ1-5; TRBD1 is a possible D gene (6 bases). This CDR3 comprises 16 residues. Trimming removed 1 base from V and 3 bases from J, with 13 bases in between. Germline V CDR1 and CDR2: LNHDA, SQIVND (reference sequence). The CDR3 nucleotides read TGTGCCAGTAGTATAGCTTCAGGGGTTAACAATCAGCCCCAGCATTTT. Amino acid sequence: CASSIASGVNNQPQHF.

The chain carries TRBV25-1 and TRBJ2-6; 7 nucleotides agree with TRBD1. The CDR3 runs to 18 residues. Germline CDR1 and CDR2: MGHDK and SYGVNS. J gave up 9 bases and V 6 bases, and 20 bases lay outside the gene matches. CDR3 nucleotide sequence: TGTGCCAGCAGGGGGAACCGGGACAGACCCCGGGGCGGCAACGTCCTGACTTTC. It encodes CASRGNRDRPRGGNVLTF.

The J gene is TRBJ2-7, the V gene TRBV19; a possible D gene is TRBD2 (6 bases). The CDR3 totals 13 residues. V was pared by 6 bases and J by 4 bases, with 13 bases between. Germline CDR1 is LNHDA and CDR2 is SQIVND (reference sequence). CDR3 nucleotide sequence: TGTGCCAGTAGAGAACAAGGAGGGTACGAGCAGTACTTC. Translated: CASREQGGYEQYF.

The chain couples TRBV6-6 to TRBJ2-5; 7 bases map to TRBD2. V gave up 7 bases and J gave up 2 bases; unmatched junction bases: 1. The germline CDR1 and CDR2 sequences are MNHNY and SVGAGI (reference sequence). The CDR3 sequence is 12 residues long. CDR3 coding DNA: TGTGCCAGCATGGGGGGGCAAGAGACCCAGTACTTC. Amino acid sequence: CASMGGQETQYF.

This clone was detected once. The gene calls are TRBV27 and TRBJ2-2, with 7 bases matching TRBD2. Germline CDR1 MNHEY, CDR2 SMNVEV (reference sequence). The CDR3 has 14 residues. J gave up 6 bases and V 5 bases, and 6 bases lay outside the gene matches. The CDR3 loop is CASSPGEGPGELFF. CDR3 nucleotide sequence: TGTGCCAGCAGTCCCGGGGAGGGGCCCGGGGAGCTGTTTTTT.